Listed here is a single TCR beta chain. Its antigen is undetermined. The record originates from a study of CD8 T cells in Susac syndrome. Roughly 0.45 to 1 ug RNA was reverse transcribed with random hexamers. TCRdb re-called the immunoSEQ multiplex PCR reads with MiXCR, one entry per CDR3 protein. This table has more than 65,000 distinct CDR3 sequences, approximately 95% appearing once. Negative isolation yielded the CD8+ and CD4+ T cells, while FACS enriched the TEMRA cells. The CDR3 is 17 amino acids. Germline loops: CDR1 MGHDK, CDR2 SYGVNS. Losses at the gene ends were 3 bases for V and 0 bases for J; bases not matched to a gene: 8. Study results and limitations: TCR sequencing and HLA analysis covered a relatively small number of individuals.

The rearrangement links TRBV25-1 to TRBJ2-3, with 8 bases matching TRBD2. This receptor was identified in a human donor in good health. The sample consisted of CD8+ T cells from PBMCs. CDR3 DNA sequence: TGTGCCAGCAGTGAGGCGGGGGGCCGCCTTAGCACAGATACGCAGTATTTT. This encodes CASSEAGGRLSTDTQYF.